This T cell receptor beta chain came from a study of immune evolution from preneoplasia to lung adenocarcinoma. The V end lost 0 bases, the J end lost 6 bases, and 6 bases lay between the germline ends. This CDR3 has 13 amino acids. Germline CDR1 MGHRA, CDR2 YSYEKL. Generated by immunoSEQ multiplex PCR, the TCRdb table keeps only in-frame clones and is missing some. The data contain several thousand clones, about nine tenths of them singletons. The chain combines TRBV4-1 with TRBJ1-3; D remains unclear. The sample comprised FFPE minimally invasive lung adenocarcinoma tissue. The sequence was collected from a donor of 70 years or more with lung adenocarcinoma. The CDR3 sequence is CASSQDLANTIYF. DNA of the CDR3: TGCGCCAGCAGCCAAGATTTGGCAAACACCATATATTTT.